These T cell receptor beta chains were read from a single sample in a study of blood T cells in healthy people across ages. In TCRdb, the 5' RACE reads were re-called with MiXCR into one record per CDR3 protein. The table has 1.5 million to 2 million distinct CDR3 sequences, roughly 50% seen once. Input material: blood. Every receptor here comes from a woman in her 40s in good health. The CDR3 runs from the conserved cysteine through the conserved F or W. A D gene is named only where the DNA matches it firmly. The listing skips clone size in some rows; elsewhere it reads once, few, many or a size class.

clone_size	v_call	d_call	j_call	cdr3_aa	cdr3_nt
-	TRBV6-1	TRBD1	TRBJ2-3	CASRGTGVGTDTQYF	TGTGCCAGCAGGGGGACAGGGGTGGGCACAGATACGCAGTATTTT
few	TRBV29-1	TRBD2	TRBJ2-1	CSAEAGILYNEQFF	TGCAGCGCGGAAGCGGGGATCCTCTACAATGAGCAGTTCTTC
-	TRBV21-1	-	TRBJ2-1	CASSKVGQNSRANEQFF	TGTGCCAGCAGCAAAGTAGGTCAAAACAGTAGGGCCAATGAGCAGTTCTTC
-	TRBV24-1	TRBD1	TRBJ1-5	CATSSRGQGNQPQHF	TGTGCCACCAGCTCTCGCGGACAGGGCAATCAGCCCCAGCATTTT
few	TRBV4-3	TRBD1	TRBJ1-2	CASSQEVGDRNYGYTF	TGCGCCAGCAGCCAAGAGGTTGGGGACAGGAACTATGGCTACACCTTC
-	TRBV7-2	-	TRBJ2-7	CASSLEAGRNYEQYF	TGTGCCAGCAGCTTAGAGGCAGGACGCAACTACGAGCAGTACTTC
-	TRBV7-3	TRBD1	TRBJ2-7	CASSLKVRDRDLREQYF	TGTGCCAGCAGCTTAAAAGTGAGGGACAGGGACCTGAGGGAGCAGTACTTC
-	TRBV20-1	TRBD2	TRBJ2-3	CSATSGDGTDTQYF	TGCAGTGCAACTAGCGGGGACGGCACAGATACGCAGTATTTT
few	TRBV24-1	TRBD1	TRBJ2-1	CATSDRTGTNEQFF	TGTGCCACCAGTGATCGGACAGGGACGAATGAGCAGTTCTTC
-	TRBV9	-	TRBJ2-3	CASSVEGGRPPGTDTQYF	TGTGCCAGCAGCGTGGAGGGGGGGAGACCTCCGGGCACAGATACGCAGTATTTT
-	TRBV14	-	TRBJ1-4	CASSQDLEGKLFF	TGTGCCAGCAGCCAAGATCTTGAGGGGAAACTGTTTTTT
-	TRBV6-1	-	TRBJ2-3	CASNADPSSTDTQYF	TGTGCCAGCAACGCCGACCCCTCAAGCACAGATACGCAGTATTTT
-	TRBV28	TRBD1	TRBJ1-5	CASRPPGGVKRDQPQHF	TGTGCCAGCAGGCCCCCAGGGGGAGTGAAACGTGATCAGCCCCAGCATTTT
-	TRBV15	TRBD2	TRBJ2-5	CATSAGTSGGLLQETQYF	TGTGCCACCAGCGCTGGGACTAGCGGGGGACTCCTACAAGAGACCCAGTACTTC
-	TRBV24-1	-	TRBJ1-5	CATSLDSDQSTGQPQHF	TGTGCCACCAGCCTCGACTCGGACCAATCAACGGGACAGCCCCAGCATTTT
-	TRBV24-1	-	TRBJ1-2	CATSDTSHYNEGYTF	TGTGCCACCAGTGATACCAGCCATTATAATGAGGGCTACACCTTC
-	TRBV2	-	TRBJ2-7	CASSEAHTGTETYEQYF	TGTGCCAGCAGTGAAGCGCATACCGGGACCGAAACCTACGAGCAGTACTTC
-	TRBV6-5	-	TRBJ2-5	CASSGGTGTQYF	TGTGCCAGCAGCGGGGGCACAGGGACCCAGTACTTC
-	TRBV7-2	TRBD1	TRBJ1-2	CASSATGTAGYTF	TGTGCCAGCAGCGCGACCGGGACAGCTGGCTACACCTTC
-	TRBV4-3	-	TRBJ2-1	CASSLDLVGAYNEQFF	TGCGCCAGCAGCCTGGACCTTGTAGGGGCCTACAATGAGCAGTTCTTC
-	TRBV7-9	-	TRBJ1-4	CASGPGDEKLFF	TGTGCCAGCGGCCCTGGCGATGAAAAACTGTTTTTT
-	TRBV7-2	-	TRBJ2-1	CASSLTQYNEQFF	TGTGCCAGCAGCTTAACTCAGTACAATGAGCAGTTCTTC
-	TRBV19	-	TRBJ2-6	CASQEGANVLTF	TGTGCCAGCCAGGAAGGGGCCAACGTCCTGACTTTC
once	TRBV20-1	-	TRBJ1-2	CSAKVLYGYTF	TGCAGTGCGAAGGTGTTATATGGCTACACCTTC
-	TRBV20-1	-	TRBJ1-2	CSARDRQVIYGYTF	TGCAGTGCTAGAGATCGCCAGGTTATCTATGGCTACACCTTC
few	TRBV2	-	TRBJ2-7	CASRMGGGGLDYEQYF	TGTGCCAGCAGAATGGGGGGCGGGGGCCTGGACTACGAGCAGTACTTC
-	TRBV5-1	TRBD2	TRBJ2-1	CASSGSSGGAGEQFF	TGCGCCAGCAGCGGGTCTAGCGGGGGGGCGGGTGAGCAGTTCTTC
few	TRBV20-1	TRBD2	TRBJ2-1	CSAREGGYNEQFF	TGCAGTGCTAGAGAGGGGGGGTACAATGAGCAGTTCTTC
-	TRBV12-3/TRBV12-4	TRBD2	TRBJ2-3	CASSPSGSGGASVTDTQYF	TGTGCCAGCAGCCCCTCCGGGAGCGGGGGGGCCAGCGTAACAGATACGCAGTATTTT
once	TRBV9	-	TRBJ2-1	CASSRGEGSEQFF	TGTGCCAGCAGCCGCGGCGAGGGTAGTGAGCAGTTCTTC
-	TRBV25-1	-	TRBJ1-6	CASSEQGGTSPLHF	TGTGCCAGCAGTGAACAAGGGGGGACTTCACCCCTCCACTTT
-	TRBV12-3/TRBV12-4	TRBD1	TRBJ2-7	CASSGTTGTGYEQYF	TGTGCCAGCAGCGGAACTACCGGGACAGGATACGAGCAGTACTTC
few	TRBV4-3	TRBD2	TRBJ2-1	CASSLRRGSSYNEQFF	TGCGCCAGCAGCCTTCGGCGGGGGAGCTCCTACAATGAGCAGTTCTTC
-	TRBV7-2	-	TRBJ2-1	CASSLAGGRANEQFF	TGTGCCAGCAGCTTAGCGGGGGGGCGAGCCAATGAGCAGTTCTTC
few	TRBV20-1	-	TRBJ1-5	CSAFGARSNQPQHF	TGCAGTGCATTCGGCGCAAGGAGCAATCAGCCCCAGCATTTT
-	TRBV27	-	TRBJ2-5	CASSLGTPGEETQYF	TGTGCCAGCAGTTTAGGGACTCCAGGGGAGGAGACCCAGTACTTC
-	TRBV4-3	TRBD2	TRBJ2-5	CASSQDVSGGAAQTQYF	TGCGCCAGCAGCCAAGACGTCAGCGGGGGGGCAGCACAGACCCAGTACTTC
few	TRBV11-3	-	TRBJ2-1	CASSLKQGFYNEQFF	TGTGCCAGCAGCTTGAAGCAGGGATTTTACAATGAGCAGTTCTTC
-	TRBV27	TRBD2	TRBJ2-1	CASSFIAGGYNEQFF	TGTGCCAGCAGTTTCATAGCGGGGGGGTACAATGAGCAGTTCTTC